Following are 8 T cell receptor beta chains from one sample sequenced in a study of blood T cell repertoires in COVID-19. Sequencing was performed with immunoSEQ multiplex PCR; in TCRdb, only in-frame clones are kept and a portion is missing. The table shows approximately 150,000 clones, with approximately 86% occurring only once. Sequenced: peripheral blood. The receptor source for this set is a woman aged 55-70 years with acute or convalescent COVID-19.

The chain couples TRBV7-9 to TRBJ2-1, with 8 bases aligning to TRBD1. The V segment lost 8 bases and the J segment 2 bases; nucleotides outside the gene matches: 2. Looked up from germline, CDR1 is SEHNR and CDR2 is FQNEAQ (reference sequence). This CDR3 has 13 amino acids. The CDR3 DNA follows: TGTGCCAGCGTACAGGGGGCCTACAATGAGCAGTTCTTC. Amino acids: CASVQGAYNEQFF.

This clone was seen once. CDR3: CARGASGLGTGELFF. The CDR3 coding sequence is TGTGCCAGAGGCGCTAGCGGCCTGGGCACCGGGGAGCTGTTTTTT. V and J are TRBV7-9 and TRBJ2-2; TRBD2 aligns across 7 bases. This CDR3 region has 15 residues. Losses at the gene ends were 9 bases for V and 4 bases for J; bases not matched to a gene: 11. From germline, CDR1 is SEHNR and CDR2 FQNEAQ (reference sequence).

This rearrangement joins TRBV5-5 to TRBJ2-7; D is undetermined. Trimming shortened V by 4 bases and J by 3 bases, and 5 bases separated the two germline ends. Germline V gene lookup returns CDR1 SGHKS and CDR2 YYEKEE (reference sequence). The CDR3 spans 11 residues. The CDR3: CASSPLYEQYF. In DNA, the CDR3 is TGTGCCAGCAGCCCCCTCTACGAGCAGTACTTC.

J is TRBJ1-5 and V is TRBV5-1; tentative D call: TRBD1 (5 bases). The V gene's germline CDR1 is SGHRS and CDR2 YFSETQ. V was trimmed by 1 base and J by 6 bases, leaving 11 bases between them. The CDR3 loop spans 14 amino acids. CDR3: CASSLTADSQPQHF. In nucleotides, the CDR3 is TGCGCCAGCAGCTTGACGGCCGACAGTCAGCCCCAGCATTTT.

This clone was picked up one time. V is TRBV30 and J is TRBJ1-1, with 7 nucleotides matching TRBD1. CDR1 is GTSNPN and CDR2 is SVGIG in the germline V gene (reference sequence). CDR3 size: 15 residues. V shed 3 bases, J shed 5 bases, and the junction held 12 bases outside the gene matches. CDR3 sequence reads: CAWSRPIGTATEAFF. In DNA form, the CDR3 reads TGTGCCTGGAGCCGACCGATCGGGACAGCGACTGAAGCTTTCTTT.

This chain joins TRBV7-6 and TRBJ2-1, with 13 nucleotides matching TRBD2. The CDR3 spans 17 residues. V lost 5 bases and J lost 8; bases outside the gene matches: 12. Per germline, CDR1 SGHVS and CDR2 FNYEAQ. The CDR3 loop is CASSPGTSGAHRYEQFF. CDR3 nucleotide sequence: TGTGCCAGCAGCCCAGGGACTAGCGGGGCTCATAGGTATGAGCAGTTCTTC. The full variable domain, with the rest looked up from reference TRBV7-6 and TRBJ2-1, is GAGVSQSPRYKVTKRGQDVALRCDPISGHVSLYWYRQALGQGPEFLTYFNYEAQQDKSGLPNDRFSAERPEGSISTLTIQRTEQRDSAMYRCASSPGTSGAHRYEQFFGPGTRLTVL.

The genes are TRBV4-2 and TRBJ1-1, with TRBD1 identical over 7 bases. V trimming: 2 bases; J trimming: 2 bases; junction bases outside the gene matches: 14. The germline gives CDR1 LGHNA, CDR2 YNFKEQ. The CDR3 length is 18 residues. The CDR3 sequence: CASSQQVTGPTENTEAFF. The CDR3, as DNA: TGTGCCAGCAGCCAACAGGTGACAGGGCCCACGGAAAACACTGAAGCTTTCTTT.

V and J are TRBV7-2 and TRBJ2-5; 9 nucleotides agree with TRBD2. The CDR3 spans 16 residues. V was pared by 2 bases and J by 2 bases, with 6 bases of the junction left unmatched. Germline V lookup: CDR1 SGHTA, CDR2 FQGNSA. The CDR3: CASSLSVTSGQETQYF. The CDR3, as DNA: TGTGCCAGCAGCTTATCCGTGACTAGCGGACAAGAGACCCAGTACTTC.